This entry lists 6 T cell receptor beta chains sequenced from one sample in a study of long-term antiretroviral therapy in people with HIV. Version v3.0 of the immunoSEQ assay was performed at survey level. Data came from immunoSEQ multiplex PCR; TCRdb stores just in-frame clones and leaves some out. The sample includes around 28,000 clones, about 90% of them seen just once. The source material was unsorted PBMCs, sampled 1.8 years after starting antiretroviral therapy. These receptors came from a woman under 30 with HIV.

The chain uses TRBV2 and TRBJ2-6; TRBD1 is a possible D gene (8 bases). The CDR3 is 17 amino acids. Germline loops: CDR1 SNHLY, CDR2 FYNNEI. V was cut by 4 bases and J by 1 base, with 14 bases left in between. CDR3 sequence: CASSGTGRGSGANVLTF. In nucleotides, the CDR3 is TGTGCCAGCAGTGGGACAGGGAGGGGATCTGGGGCCAACGTCCTGACTTTC.

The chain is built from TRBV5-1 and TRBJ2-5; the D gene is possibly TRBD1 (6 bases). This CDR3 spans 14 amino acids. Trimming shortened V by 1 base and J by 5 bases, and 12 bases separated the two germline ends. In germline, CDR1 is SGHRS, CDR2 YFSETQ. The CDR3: CASSLTGLDETQYF. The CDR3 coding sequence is TGCGCCAGCAGCTTGACAGGGCTCGACGAGACCCAGTACTTC.

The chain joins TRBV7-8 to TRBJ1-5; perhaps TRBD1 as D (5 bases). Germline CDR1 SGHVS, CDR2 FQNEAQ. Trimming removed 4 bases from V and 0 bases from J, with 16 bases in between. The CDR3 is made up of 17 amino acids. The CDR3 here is CASSSAGVRGSNQPQHF. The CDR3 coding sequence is TGTGCCAGCAGCTCCGCGGGGGTTCGCGGTAGCAATCAGCCCCAGCATTTT. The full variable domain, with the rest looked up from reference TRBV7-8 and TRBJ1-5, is GAGVSQSPRYKVAKRGQDVALRCDPISGHVSLFWYQQALGQGPEFLTYFQNEAQLDKSGLPSDRFFAERPEGSVSTLKIQRTQQEDSAVYLCASSSAGVRGSNQPQHFGDGTRLSIL.

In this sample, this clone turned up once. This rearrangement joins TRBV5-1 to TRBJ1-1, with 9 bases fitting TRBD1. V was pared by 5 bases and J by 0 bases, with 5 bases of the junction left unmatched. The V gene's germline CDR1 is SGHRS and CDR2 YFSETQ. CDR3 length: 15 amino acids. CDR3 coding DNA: TGCGCCAGCAGGCAAACAGGGGGCCTGAACACTGAAGCTTTCTTT. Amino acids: CASRQTGGLNTEAFF.

CDR3 nucleotide sequence: TGTGCCAGCAGCTTCAGGGGTGGAAACACCATATATTTT. It yields the protein CASSFRGGNTIYF. The rearrangement uses TRBV7-6 and TRBJ1-3, with D possibly matching TRBD1 (6 bases). CDR3 size: 13 residues. CDR1 and CDR2 from the germline V gene are SGHVS and FNYEAQ. Trimming cost V 3 bases and J 3 bases, with 6 bases left between them.

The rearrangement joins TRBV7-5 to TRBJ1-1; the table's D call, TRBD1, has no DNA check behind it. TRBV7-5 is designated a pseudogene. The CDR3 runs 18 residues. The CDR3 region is CARSFGGTGGSMNTEAFF. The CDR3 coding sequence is TGTGCCAGAAGCTTCGGCGGGACAGGGGGTTCCATGAACACTGAAGCTTTCTTT.